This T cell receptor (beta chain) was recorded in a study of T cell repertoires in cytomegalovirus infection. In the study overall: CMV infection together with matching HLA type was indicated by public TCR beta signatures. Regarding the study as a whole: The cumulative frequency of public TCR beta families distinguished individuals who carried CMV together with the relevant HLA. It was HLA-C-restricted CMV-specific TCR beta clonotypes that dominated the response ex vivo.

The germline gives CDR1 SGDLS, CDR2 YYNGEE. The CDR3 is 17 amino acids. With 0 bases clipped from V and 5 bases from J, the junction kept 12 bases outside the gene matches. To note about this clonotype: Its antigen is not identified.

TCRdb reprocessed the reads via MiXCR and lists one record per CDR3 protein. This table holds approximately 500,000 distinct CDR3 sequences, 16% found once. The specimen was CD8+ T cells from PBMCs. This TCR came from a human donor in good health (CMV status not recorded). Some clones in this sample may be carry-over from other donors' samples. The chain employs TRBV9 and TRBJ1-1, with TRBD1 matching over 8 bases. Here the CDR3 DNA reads TGTGCCAGCAGCGTAGTCCCCCCGGACAGGGTTCGGACTGAAGCTTTCTTT. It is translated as CASSVVPPDRVRTEAFF.